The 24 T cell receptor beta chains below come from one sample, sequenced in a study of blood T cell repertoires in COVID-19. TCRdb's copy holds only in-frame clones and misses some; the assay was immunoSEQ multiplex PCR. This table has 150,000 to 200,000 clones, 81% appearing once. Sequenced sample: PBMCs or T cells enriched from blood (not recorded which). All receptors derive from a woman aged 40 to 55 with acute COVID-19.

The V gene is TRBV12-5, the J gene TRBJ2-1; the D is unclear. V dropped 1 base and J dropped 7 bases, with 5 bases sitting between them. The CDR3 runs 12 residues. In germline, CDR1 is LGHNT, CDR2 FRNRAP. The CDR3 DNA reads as TGTGCTAGTGGTTTGGAGACAAATGAGCAGTTCTTC. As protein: CASGLETNEQFF. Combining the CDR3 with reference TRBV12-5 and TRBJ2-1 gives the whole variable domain DARVTQTPRHKVTEMGQEVTMRCQPILGHNTVFWYRQTMMQGLELLAYFRNRAPLDDSGMPKDRFSAEMPDATLATLKIQPSEPRDSAVYFCASGLETNEQFFGPGTRLTVL.

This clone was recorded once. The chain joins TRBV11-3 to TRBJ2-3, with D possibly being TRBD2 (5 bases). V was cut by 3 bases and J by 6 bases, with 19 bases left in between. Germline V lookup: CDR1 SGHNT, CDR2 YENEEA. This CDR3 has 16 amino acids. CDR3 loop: CASSLAVVGSLDTQYF. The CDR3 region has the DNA TGTGCCAGCAGCTTGGCGGTAGTGGGGAGTTTGGATACGCAGTATTTT. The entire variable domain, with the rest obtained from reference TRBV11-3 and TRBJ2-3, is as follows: EAGVVQSPRYKIIEKKQPVAFWCNPISGHNTLYWYLQNLGQGPELLIRYENEEAVDDSQLPKDRFSAERLKGVDSTLKIQPAELGDSAVYLCASSLAVVGSLDTQYFGPGTRLTVL.

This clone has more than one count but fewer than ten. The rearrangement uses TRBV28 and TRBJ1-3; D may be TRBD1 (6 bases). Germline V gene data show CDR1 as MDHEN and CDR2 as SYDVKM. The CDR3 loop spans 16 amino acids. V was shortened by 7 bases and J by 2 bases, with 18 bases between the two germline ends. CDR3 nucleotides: TGTGCCAGCACCCTCAGTCAGGGGACCGCTGGAAACACCATATATTTT. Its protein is CASTLSQGTAGNTIYF.

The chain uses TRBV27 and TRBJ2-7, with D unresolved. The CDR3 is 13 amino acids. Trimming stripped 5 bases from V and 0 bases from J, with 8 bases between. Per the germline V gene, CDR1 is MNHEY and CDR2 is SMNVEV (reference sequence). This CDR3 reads CASSADTSYEQYF. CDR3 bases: TGTGCCAGCAGTGCTGACACCTCCTACGAGCAGTACTTC.

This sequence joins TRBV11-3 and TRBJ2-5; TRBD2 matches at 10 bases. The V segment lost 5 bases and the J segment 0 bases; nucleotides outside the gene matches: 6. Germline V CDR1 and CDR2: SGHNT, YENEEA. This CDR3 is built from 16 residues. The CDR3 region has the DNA TGTGCCAGCAGCCCTGGACTAGCGGCTTACCAAGAGACCCAGTACTTC. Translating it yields CASSPGLAAYQETQYF.

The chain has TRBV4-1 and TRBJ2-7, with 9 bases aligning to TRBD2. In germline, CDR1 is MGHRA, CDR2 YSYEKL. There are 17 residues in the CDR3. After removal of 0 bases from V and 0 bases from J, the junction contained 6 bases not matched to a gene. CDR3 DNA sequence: TGCGCCAGCAGCCAAGACGCTAGCGGGACGTACTCCTACGAGCAGTACTTC. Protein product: CASSQDASGTYSYEQYF.

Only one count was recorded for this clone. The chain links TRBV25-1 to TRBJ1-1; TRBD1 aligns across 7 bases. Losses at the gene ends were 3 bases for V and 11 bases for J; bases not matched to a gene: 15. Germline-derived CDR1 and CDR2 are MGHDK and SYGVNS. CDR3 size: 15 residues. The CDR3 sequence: CASSDPRDSTRGAFF. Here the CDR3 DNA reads TGTGCCAGCAGTGACCCCCGGGACAGTACCAGGGGTGCTTTCTTT.

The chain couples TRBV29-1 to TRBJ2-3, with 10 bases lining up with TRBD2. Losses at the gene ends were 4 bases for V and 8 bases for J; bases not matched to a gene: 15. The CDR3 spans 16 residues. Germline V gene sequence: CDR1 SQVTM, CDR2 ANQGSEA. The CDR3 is CSVATTRAGGPGTQYF. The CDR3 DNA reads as TGCAGCGTTGCTACGACCAGAGCGGGAGGGCCCGGTACGCAGTATTTT.

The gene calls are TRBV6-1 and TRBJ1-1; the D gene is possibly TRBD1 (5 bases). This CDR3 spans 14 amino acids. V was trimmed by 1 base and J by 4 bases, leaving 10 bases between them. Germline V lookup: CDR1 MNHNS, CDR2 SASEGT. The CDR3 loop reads CASSEGGRVTEAFF. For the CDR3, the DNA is TGTGCCAGCAGTGAAGGGGGGAGGGTCACTGAAGCTTTCTTT.

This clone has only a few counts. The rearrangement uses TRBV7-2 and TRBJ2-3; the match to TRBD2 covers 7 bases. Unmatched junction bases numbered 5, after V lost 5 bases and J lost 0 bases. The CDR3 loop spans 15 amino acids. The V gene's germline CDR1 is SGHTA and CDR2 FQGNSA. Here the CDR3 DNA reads TGTGCCAGCAGCCGGGGGGACGGAAGCACAGATACGCAGTATTTT. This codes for CASSRGDGSTDTQYF. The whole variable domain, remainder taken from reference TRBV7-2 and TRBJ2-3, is GAGVSQSPSNKVTEKGKDVELRCDPISGHTALYWYRQSLGQGLEFLIYFQGNSAPDKSGLPSDRFSAERTGGSVSTLTIQRTQQEDSAVYLCASSRGDGSTDTQYFGPGTRLTVL.

CDR3 DNA: TGTGCCAGCAGCAACCGACAGGGGATGAACACTGAAGCTTTCTTT. Its protein product is CASSNRQGMNTEAFF. J is TRBJ1-1 and V is TRBV11-3; 8 bases are shared with TRBD1. Germline CDR1 reads SGHNT; CDR2 reads YENEEA. Trimming took 5 bases from V and 0 from J; bases not matched to a gene: 5. CDR3 length equals 15 residues.

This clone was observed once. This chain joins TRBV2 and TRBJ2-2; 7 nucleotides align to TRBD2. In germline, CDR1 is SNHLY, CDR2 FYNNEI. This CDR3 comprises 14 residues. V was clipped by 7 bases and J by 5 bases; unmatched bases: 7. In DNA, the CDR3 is TGTGCCAGCACCCGGACTAGTGCTACCGGGGAGCTGTTTTTT. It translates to CASTRTSATGELFF.

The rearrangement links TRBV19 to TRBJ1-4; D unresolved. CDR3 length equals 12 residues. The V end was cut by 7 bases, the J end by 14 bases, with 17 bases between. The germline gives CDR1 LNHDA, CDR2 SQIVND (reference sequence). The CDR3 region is CASTDAFPGLFF. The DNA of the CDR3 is TGTGCCAGTACCGACGCTTTCCCGGGGCTGTTTTTT.

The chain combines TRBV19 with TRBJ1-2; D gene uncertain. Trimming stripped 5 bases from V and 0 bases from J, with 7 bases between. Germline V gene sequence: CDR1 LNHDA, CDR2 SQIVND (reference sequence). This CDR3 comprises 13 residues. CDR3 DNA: TGTGCCAGTAGTCGGAGCGCTAACTATGGCTACACCTTC. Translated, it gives CASSRSANYGYTF.

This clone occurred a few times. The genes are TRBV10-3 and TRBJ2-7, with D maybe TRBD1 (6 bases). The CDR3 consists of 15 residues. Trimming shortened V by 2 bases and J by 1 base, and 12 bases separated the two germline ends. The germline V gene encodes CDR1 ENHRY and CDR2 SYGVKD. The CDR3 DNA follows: TGTGCCATCAGTGAGGTGGACAGAGCGTCCTACGAGCAGTACTTC. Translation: CAISEVDRASYEQYF.

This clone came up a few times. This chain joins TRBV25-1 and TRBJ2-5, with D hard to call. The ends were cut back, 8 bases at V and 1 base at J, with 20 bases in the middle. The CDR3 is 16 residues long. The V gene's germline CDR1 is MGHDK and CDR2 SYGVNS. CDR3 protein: CASVAAEAALQETQYF. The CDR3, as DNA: TGTGCCAGCGTAGCCGCCGAGGCAGCCCTCCAAGAGACCCAGTACTTC.

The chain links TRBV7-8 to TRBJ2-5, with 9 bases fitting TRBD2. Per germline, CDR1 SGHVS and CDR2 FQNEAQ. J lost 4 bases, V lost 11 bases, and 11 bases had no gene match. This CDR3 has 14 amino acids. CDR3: CASKLRREGETQYF. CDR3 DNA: TGTGCCTCCAAGCTCCGGCGGGAGGGAGAGACCCAGTACTTC.

The CDR3, as DNA: TGTGCCAGCAGTTCCCCAGCGGGGATAGACTATGGCTACACCTTC. Its protein product is CASSSPAGIDYGYTF. The chain uses TRBV28 and TRBJ1-2; no clear D. The CDR3 length is 15 residues. Per germline, CDR1 MDHEN and CDR2 SYDVKM. Trimming left V 4 bases short and J 3 bases short, with 15 bases between.

CDR3 residues: CASSLGGTVKRTQYF. DNA for the CDR3: TGTGCCAGCAGCCTAGGAGGGACAGTTAAACGGACCCAGTACTTC. The chain combines TRBV27 with TRBJ2-5; TRBD1 is a possible D gene (7 bases). Germline CDR1 and CDR2: MNHEY and SMNVEV (reference sequence). V lost 6 bases and J lost 7, with 21 bases in between. The CDR3 spans 15 residues.

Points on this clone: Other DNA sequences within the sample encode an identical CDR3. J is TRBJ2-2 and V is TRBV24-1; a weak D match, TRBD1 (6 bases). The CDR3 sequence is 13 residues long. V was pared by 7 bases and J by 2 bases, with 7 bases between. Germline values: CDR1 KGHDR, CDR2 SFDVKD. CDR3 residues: CATRQGNTGELFF. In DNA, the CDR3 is TGTGCCACCAGACAGGGAAACACCGGGGAGCTGTTTTTT.

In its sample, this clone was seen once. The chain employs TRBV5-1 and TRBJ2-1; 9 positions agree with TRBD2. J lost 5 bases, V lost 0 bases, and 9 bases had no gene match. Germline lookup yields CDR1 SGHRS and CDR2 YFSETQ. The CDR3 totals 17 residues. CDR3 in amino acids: CASSLEGSGSIDNEQFF. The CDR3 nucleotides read TGCGCCAGCAGCTTGGAGGGTAGCGGGAGCATCGACAATGAGCAGTTCTTC.

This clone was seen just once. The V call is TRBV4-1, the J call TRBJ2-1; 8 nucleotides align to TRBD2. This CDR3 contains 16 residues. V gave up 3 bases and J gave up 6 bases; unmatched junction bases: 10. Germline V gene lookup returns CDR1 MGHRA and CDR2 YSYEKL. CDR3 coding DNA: TGCGCCAGCAGCCATACCGGGACTAGGTCAATCAATGAGCAGTTCTTC. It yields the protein CASSHTGTRSINEQFF.

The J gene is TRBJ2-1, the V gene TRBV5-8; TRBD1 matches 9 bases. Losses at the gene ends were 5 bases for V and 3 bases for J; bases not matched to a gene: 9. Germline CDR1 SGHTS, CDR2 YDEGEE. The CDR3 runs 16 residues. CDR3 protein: CASRLTGTGIYNEQFF. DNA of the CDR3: TGTGCCAGCAGATTGACCGGGACAGGGATCTACAATGAGCAGTTCTTC.

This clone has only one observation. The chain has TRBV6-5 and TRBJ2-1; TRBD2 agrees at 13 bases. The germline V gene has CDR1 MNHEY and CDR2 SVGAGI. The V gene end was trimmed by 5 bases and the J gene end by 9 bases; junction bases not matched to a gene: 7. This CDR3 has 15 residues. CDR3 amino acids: CASSPGLAGVGEQFF. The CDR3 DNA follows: TGTGCCAGCAGTCCCGGACTAGCGGGAGTGGGTGAGCAGTTCTTC.